The TCR beta chain described here comes from a study of response to subunit inactivated influenza vaccine (dated by TCRdb to 2017 to 2018). For the study in its entirety: To follow how T cells responded to a trivalent subunit inactivated influenza vaccine, the researchers relied on deep quantitative profiling of the T cell receptor repertoire.

Points the paper makes about the study in general: It was suggested by the authors that each seasonal influenza vaccination may recruit only a limited number of new T cells.

The CDR3 numbers 14 residues from cysteine through phenylalanine. The entry retains the CDR3 DNA only, 42 bases that are in frame from base 1. Trimming leaves V shorter by 2 bases and J shorter by 14 bases, with the junction holding 6 bases beyond the gene matches. CDR1 and CDR2 are read off the germline V gene (reference sequence) as MNHEY and SMNVEV. This clonotype was recorded at least ten times. What antigen it recognizes has not been identified. Base-call qualities are not available, and no considerably larger clone is one nucleotide away. Libraries were made using RT-PCR. TCRdb names Illumina HiSeq 2500 as the instrument used. In-frame beta chains were kept once TCRdb had trimmed the public reads at Q25 with fastp and called clones with MiXCR. A single entry per CDR3 protein holds the most common genes and DNA from its merged rows. This sample is represented by roughly 630,000 distinct CDR3 sequences; 12% to 15% of them were singletons. Less than 8.5% of the sample is in the top ten clones.

The chain couples TRBV27 to TRBJ2-2, with 12 middle bases fitting TRBD1. This receptor was obtained from a man between 45 and 60 years old who received an inactivated influenza vaccine. Donor details come from another sample of the same person, matched by shared clones. The starting material was PBMCs from blood, obtained approximately 15 days before vaccination. The DNA sequence reads TGTGCCAGCAGTTTAGGGACGGGGACAGGGGGCCTGTTTTTT. The translation is CASSLGTGTGGLFF.